The present T cell receptor beta chain was sequenced within a study of tissue T cells after allogeneic stem cell transplantation. TCRbeta CDR3 was sequenced at survey depth with template counts. The data were produced by immunoSEQ multiplex PCR, yet TCRdb's version contains in-frame clones alone and is incomplete. The sample has roughly 50,000 clones; less than 75% are singletons. General study results and limits: Few T cell clones were shared across patients, but motif clusters showed tissue-specific shared signatures. Blood and spleen captured only part of the tissue TCR repertoire.

This clone has more than one count but fewer than ten. The antigen is not known. The genes are named according to mouse. Coverage ceases 1 residue before the CDR3 finishes, and the germline J gene fills in the end. Trimming stripped 5 bases from V and 0 bases from J, with 9 bases between. The CDR3 runs 14 residues. Germline CDR1 and CDR2: NNHNN and SYGAGS (reference sequence). This chain joins TRBV13-2 and TRBJ1-3; maybe TRBD1 (6 bases). The sequence came from a pool of C57BL/6 mice in good health. Sequencing was done on a sample of sorted cells pooled from one or two spleens. Partial CDR3 DNA: TGTGCCAGCGGCCGGACAGATTCTGGAAATACGCTCTAT. This translates into CASGRTDSGNTLY. The whole CDR3 sequence is CASGRTDSGNTLYF.